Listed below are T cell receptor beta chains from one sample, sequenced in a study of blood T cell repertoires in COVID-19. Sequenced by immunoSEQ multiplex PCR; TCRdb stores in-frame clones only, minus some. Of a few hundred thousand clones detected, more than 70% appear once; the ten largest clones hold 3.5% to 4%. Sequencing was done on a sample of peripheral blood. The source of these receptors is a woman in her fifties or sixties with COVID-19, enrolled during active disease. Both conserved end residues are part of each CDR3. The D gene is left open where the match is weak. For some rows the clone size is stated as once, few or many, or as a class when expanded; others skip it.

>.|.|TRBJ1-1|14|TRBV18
CASSRGTQNTEAFF
TGTGCCAGCTCACGTGGGACACAAAACACTGAAGCTTTCTTT
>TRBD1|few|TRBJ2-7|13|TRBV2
CASLDRDSYEQYF
TGTGCCAGCCTAGACAGGGACTCCTACGAGCAGTACTTC
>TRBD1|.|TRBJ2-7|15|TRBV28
CASSTPGTGPYEQYF
TGTGCCAGCAGTACCCCTGGGACAGGGCCCTACGAGCAGTACTTC
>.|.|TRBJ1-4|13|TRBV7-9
CASQYGGDEKLFF
TGTGCCAGCCAATATGGCGGGGATGAAAAACTGTTTTTT
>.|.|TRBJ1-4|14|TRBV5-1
CASRGLTTNEKLFF
TGCGCCAGCAGAGGACTTACAACTAATGAAAAACTGTTTTTT
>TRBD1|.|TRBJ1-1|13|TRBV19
CASSIGQGGKAFF
TGTGCCAGTAGTATAGGACAGGGAGGAAAAGCTTTCTTT
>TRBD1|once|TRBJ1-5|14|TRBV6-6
CASSSQGYNQPQHF
TGTGCCAGCAGTTCACAGGGGTACAATCAGCCCCAGCATTTT
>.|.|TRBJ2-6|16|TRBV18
CASSPPSGTGANVLTF
TGTGCCAGCTCACCACCTTCAGGGACTGGGGCCAACGTCCTGACTTTC
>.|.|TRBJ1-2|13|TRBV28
CASSLGAGGGYTF
TGTGCCAGCAGCTTAGGGGCGGGGGGCGGCTACACCTTC
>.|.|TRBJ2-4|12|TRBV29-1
CSVEPSGNIQYF
TGCAGCGTTGAACCCTCGGGGAACATTCAGTACTTC
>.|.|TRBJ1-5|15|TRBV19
CASSFGTYSNQPQHF
TGTGCCAGTAGTTTCGGGACATATAGCAATCAGCCCCAGCATTTT
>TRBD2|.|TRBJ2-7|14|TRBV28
CASSSPGGSYEQYF
TGTGCCAGCAGTTCACCGGGAGGTTCCTACGAGCAGTACTTC
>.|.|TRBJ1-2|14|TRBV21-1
CASSKDSFVYGYTF
TGTGCCAGCAGCAAAGACAGTTTCGTCTATGGCTACACCTTC
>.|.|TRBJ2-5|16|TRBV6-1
CASSVMVGGSQETQYF
TGTGCCAGCAGTGTTATGGTTGGTGGCAGCCAAGAGACCCAGTACTTC
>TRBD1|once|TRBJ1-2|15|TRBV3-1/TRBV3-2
CASRPTAGGGIGYTF
TGTGCCAGCAGACCCACGGCAGGGGGCGGGATCGGCTACACCTTC
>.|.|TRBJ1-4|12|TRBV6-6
CASSRVNEKLFF
TGTGCCAGCAGCCGGGTTAATGAAAAACTGTTTTTT
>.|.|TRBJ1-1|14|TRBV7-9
CASSLAIGDTEAFF
TGTGCCAGCAGCTTAGCGATAGGGGACACTGAAGCTTTCTTT
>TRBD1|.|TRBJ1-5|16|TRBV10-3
CAISESKGAGDQPQHF
TGTGCCATCAGTGAGTCGAAGGGGGCAGGGGATCAGCCCCAGCATTTT
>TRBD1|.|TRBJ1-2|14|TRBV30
CASTTTGSNYGYTF
TGTGCCTCGACCACGACAGGGTCTAACTATGGCTACACCTTC
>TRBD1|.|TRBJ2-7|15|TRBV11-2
CASSSRQGAGNEQYF
TGTGCCAGCAGCTCCCGACAGGGGGCGGGAAACGAGCAGTACTTC
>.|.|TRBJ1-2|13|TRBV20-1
CSASLAGLYGYTF
TGCAGTGCTAGTCTAGCAGGCCTATATGGCTACACCTTC
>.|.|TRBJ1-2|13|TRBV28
CASRLSDTYGYTF
TGTGCCAGCAGGTTATCGGACACCTATGGCTACACCTTC
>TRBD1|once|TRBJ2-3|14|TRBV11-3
CASSPTGSTDTQYF
TGTGCCAGCAGCCCGACAGGGAGCACAGATACGCAGTATTTT
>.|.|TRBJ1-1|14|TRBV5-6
CASSAGRLNTEAFF
TGTGCCAGCAGCGCCGGGAGGCTGAACACTGAAGCTTTCTTT
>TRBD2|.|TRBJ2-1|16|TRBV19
CASSIVSSGGPKGQFF
TGTGCCAGTAGTATAGTTTCTAGCGGGGGACCCAAAGGGCAGTTCTTC
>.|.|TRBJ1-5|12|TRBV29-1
CSVRDSNQPQHF
TGCAGCGTCCGGGATAGCAATCAGCCCCAGCATTTT
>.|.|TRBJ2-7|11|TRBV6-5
CASTNGYEQYF
TGTGCCAGCACCAACGGCTACGAGCAGTACTTC
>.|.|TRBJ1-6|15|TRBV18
CASSPVESYNSPLHF
TGTGCCAGCTCACCGGTCGAGAGCTATAATTCACCCCTCCACTTT
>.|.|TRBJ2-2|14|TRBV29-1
CSVALSANTGELFF
TGCAGCGTTGCCCTTTCTGCGAACACCGGGGAGCTGTTTTTT
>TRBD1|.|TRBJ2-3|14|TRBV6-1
CASSEGQGDGTQYF
TGTGCCAGCAGTGAAGGACAGGGAGATGGTACGCAGTATTTT
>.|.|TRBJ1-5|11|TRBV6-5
CASSLNQPQHF
TGTGCCAGCAGCTTAAATCAGCCCCAGCATTTT
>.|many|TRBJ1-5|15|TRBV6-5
CASSYSGLINQPQHF
TGTGCCAGCAGCTACTCGGGGCTTATCAATCAGCCCCAGCATTTT
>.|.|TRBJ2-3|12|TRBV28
CASSPITDTQYF
TGTGCCAGCAGTCCCATCACAGATACGCAGTATTTT
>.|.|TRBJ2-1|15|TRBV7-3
CASSLTAGRVNEQFF
TGTGCCAGCAGCTTAACGGCCGGCAGGGTGAATGAGCAGTTCTTC
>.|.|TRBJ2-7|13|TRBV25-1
CASSGDIAYEQYF
TGTGCCAGCAGTGGGGACATAGCCTACGAGCAGTACTTC
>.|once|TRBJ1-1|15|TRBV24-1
CATSAVGARNTEAFF
TGTGCCACCAGCGCCGTGGGGGCGCGGAACACTGAAGCTTTCTTT
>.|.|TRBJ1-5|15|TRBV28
CASNLAGGSNQPQHF
TGTGCCAGCAACCTAGCGGGGGGTAGCAATCAGCCCCAGCATTTT
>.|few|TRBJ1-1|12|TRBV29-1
CSAARQSTEAFF
TGCAGCGCCGCCCGACAGTCGACTGAAGCTTTCTTT
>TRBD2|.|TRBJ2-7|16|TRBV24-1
CATSDSRAGVGDEQYF
TGTGCCACCAGTGATTCGAGGGCGGGGGTCGGCGACGAGCAGTACTTC
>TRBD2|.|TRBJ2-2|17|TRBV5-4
CASSLAGGAANTGELFF
TGTGCCAGCAGCTTGGCCGGGGGGGCGGCGAACACCGGGGAGCTGTTTTTT
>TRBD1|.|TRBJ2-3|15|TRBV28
CASSSGDRTRDTQYF
TGTGCCAGCAGTTCAGGGGACAGAACACGGGATACGCAGTATTTT
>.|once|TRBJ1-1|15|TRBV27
CASSLLRATGTEAFF
TGTGCCAGCAGTTTATTGAGGGCCACGGGGACTGAAGCTTTCTTT
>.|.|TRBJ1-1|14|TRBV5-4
CASSSRGGSPEAFF
TGTGCCAGCAGCTCAAGGGGGGGCTCACCTGAAGCTTTCTTT
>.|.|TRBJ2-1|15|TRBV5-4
CASSQAIGTHNEQFF
TGTGCCAGCAGCCAGGCCATCGGGACACACAATGAGCAGTTCTTC
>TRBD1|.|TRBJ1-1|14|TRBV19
CASSSTTGRTEAFF
TGTGCCAGTAGTTCTACGACAGGGAGGACTGAAGCTTTCTTT
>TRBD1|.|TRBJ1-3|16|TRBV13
CASSTRTGGSGNTIYF
TGTGCCAGCAGCACCCGGACAGGGGGTTCGGGAAACACCATATATTTT
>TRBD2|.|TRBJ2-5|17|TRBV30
CAWSLGLAGGLRETQYF
TGTGCCTGGAGCCTTGGACTAGCGGGGGGGCTGAGGGAGACCCAGTACTTC
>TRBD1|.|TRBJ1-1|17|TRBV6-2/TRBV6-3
CASSYSRQGASNTEAFF
TGTGCCAGCAGTTACTCCCGACAGGGGGCTTCGAACACTGAAGCTTTCTTT
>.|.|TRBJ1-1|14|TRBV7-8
CASSTGLGGTEAFF
TGTGCCAGCAGTACAGGGTTGGGTGGCACTGAAGCTTTCTTT
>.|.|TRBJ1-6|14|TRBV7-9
CASSIGLVNSPLHF
TGTGCCAGCAGCATAGGACTGGTTAATTCACCCCTCCACTTT
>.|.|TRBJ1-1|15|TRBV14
CASSQMWGGGTEAFF
TGTGCCAGCAGCCAAATGTGGGGGGGCGGCACTGAAGCTTTCTTT
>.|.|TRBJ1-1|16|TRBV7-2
CASSLASTQMNTEAFF
TGTGCCAGCAGCTTAGCGTCAACACAGATGAACACTGAAGCTTTCTTT
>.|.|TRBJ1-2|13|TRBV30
CAWRLNLGGGYTF
TGTGCCTGGAGACTCAATCTGGGGGGTGGCTACACCTTC
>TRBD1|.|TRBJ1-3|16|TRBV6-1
CASSAPQGRSGNTIYF
TGTGCCAGCAGTGCCCCACAGGGGCGCTCTGGAAACACCATATATTTT
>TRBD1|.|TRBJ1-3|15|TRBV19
CASSPGTGTGNTIYF
TGTGCCAGTAGTCCCGGGACAGGGACTGGAAACACCATATATTTT
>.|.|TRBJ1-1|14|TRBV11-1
CASSLVQARGEAFF
TGTGCCAGCAGCTTAGTTCAGGCCAGGGGAGAAGCTTTCTTT
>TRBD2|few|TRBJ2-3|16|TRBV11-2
CASARGSGVSTDTQYF
TGTGCCAGCGCCAGGGGTAGCGGGGTTAGCACAGATACGCAGTATTTT
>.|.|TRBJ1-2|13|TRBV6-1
CASSETGTYGYTF
TGTGCCAGCAGTGAAACAGGGACCTATGGCTACACCTTC
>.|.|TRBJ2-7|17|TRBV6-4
CASSDDIADRSSYEQYF
TGTGCCAGCAGTGACGATATAGCGGACAGGAGCTCCTACGAGCAGTACTTC